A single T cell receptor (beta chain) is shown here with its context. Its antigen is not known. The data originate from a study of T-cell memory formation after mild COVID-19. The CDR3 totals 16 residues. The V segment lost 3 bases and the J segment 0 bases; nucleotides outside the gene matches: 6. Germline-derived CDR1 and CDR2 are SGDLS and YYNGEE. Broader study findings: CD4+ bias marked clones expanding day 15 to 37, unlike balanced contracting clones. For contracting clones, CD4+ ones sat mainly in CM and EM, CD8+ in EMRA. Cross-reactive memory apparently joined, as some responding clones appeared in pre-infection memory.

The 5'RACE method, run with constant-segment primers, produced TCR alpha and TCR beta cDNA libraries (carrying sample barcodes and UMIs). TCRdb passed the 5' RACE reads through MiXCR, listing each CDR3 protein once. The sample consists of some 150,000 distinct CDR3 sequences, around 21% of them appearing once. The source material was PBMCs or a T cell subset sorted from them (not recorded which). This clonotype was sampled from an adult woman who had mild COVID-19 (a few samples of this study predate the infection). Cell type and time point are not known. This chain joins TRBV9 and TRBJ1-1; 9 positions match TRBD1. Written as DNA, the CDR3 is TGTGCCAGCAGCGCGAGGGGACAGGGCTTGAACACTGAAGCTTTCTTT. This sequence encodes CASSARGQGLNTEAFF.